The clone carrying this T cell receptor beta chain was seen a few times. The data belong to a study of human T cells and chemical hapten exposure. Looking at the study overall: While the approximately 24-week study was under way, patients received diphenylcyclopropenone on the scalp every week. Small discrepancies in pooled library volume mainly accounted for the varying TCR yields per sample. Patches with 0.01% DPC went on the upper back, and the tests were read at 6 days.

Time point here: pre-sensitization, week 0. Described treatment: therapeutic diphenylcyclopropenone sensitization with weekly scalp DPC. From the RACE reads, TCRdb called clonotypes with MiXCR, one entry per CDR3 protein. The table shows 280,000 or so distinct CDR3 sequences, with over 7.5% occurring only once. Germline loops: CDR1 SEHNR, CDR2 FQNEAQ (reference sequence). The CDR3 totals 18 residues. The V and J ends lost 4 bases and 4 bases respectively, with 22 bases between them. The chain uses TRBV7-9 and TRBJ2-2; D possibly corresponds to TRBD2 (5 bases). The clonotype was recovered from a young man with alopecia areata. Some clones in this sample may be carry-over from other donors' samples. This specimen was whole blood, taken in connection with sensitization to the hapten diphenylcyclopropenone (DPC). DNA of the CDR3: TGTGCCAGCAGCTATCGACGGGGTGGGCTTTTGGGCACCGGGGAGCTGTTTTTT. Encoded protein: CASSYRRGGLLGTGELFF.